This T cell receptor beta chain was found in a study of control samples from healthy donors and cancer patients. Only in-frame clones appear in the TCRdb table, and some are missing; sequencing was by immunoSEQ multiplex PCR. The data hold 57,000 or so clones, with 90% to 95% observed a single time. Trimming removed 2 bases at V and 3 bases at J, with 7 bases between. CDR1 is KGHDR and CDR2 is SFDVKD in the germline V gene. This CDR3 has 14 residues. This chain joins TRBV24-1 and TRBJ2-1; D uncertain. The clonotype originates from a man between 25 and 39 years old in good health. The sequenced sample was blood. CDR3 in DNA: TGTGCCACCAGTGATTCGATCGGCTACAATGAGCAGTTCTTC. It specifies CATSDSIGYNEQFF.